A selection of T cell receptor beta chains follows, all from one sample in a study of cytomegalovirus exposure and HLA in healthy donors. Profiling relied on immunoSEQ multiplex PCR, and the TCRdb table lists in-frame clones only, not all of them. This sample has approximately 200,000 clones; about four fifths occur once, and the top ten carry 1.5% to 1.7%. The sequencing sample was made of PBMCs. These receptor sequences come from a girl aged 10-17 years in good health and CMV-seropositive. Both conserved end residues are part of each CDR3. A D gene is named only where the DNA matches it firmly. Size values are once, few and many counts, or a class for expanded clones, and some rows have none.

TRBJ1-1,TRBV7-2,TRBD1,NA,TGTGCCAGCAGCTCAAGACAGGGCTGGAGCACTGAAGCTTTCTTT,CASSSRQGWSTEAFF
TRBJ1-1,TRBV11-2,NA,NA,TGTGCCAGCAGCTTAGCGGCCAGGGTGGGCACTGAAGCTTTCTTT,CASSLAARVGTEAFF
TRBJ2-7,TRBV2,TRBD1,once,TGTGCCAGCAGGGGACAGGGGCAACACGAGCAGTACTTC,CASRGQGQHEQYF
TRBJ2-1,TRBV4-1,TRBD1,NA,TGCGCCAGCAGCATGGGGCCTCCTGGGGACAGGGGGTGGAACAATGAGCAGTTCTTC,CASSMGPPGDRGWNNEQFF
TRBJ1-2,TRBV5-6,NA,NA,TGTGCCAGCACCGAGGACAGAAACTATGGCTACACCTTC,CASTEDRNYGYTF
TRBJ1-1,TRBV30,TRBD1,NA,TGTGCCTGGAGAGAGGGACAGCCGGCCAGGATGAACACTGAAGCTTTCTTT,CAWREGQPARMNTEAFF
TRBJ1-6,TRBV19,NA,NA,TGTGCCAGTAGTATAGAACGGCTAAGCGGGAATTCACCCCTCCACTTT,CASSIERLSGNSPLHF
TRBJ2-3,TRBV28,TRBD2,NA,TGTGCCACCCGAGGGACTAGCGGGGGGGCTGATACGCAGTATTTT,CATRGTSGGADTQYF
TRBJ1-1,TRBV4-3,TRBD1,NA,TGCGCCAGCAGCTGGGGACAGGACTTGAACACTGAAGCTTTCTTT,CASSWGQDLNTEAFF
TRBJ1-2,TRBV7-9,TRBD1,NA,TGTGCCAGCAGCCTCGGGACAGGACAAAGCACCTTC,CASSLGTGQSTF
TRBJ2-7,TRBV6-5,TRBD1,NA,TGTGCCAGCAGTGGTCGGGACAGGGGGTACGAGCAGTACTTC,CASSGRDRGYEQYF
TRBJ1-1,TRBV6-5,NA,NA,TGTGCCAGCAGCCTGACTCGGATTATGAACACTGAAGCTTTCTTT,CASSLTRIMNTEAFF
TRBJ1-5,TRBV6-5,NA,NA,TGTGCCAGCAGTTATACACAATATAGCAATCAGCCCCAGCATTTT,CASSYTQYSNQPQHF
TRBJ1-2,TRBV7-9,TRBD1,NA,TGTGCCAGCAGCCAGGGACAGTTAGGCTACACCTTC,CASSQGQLGYTF
TRBJ1-4,TRBV29-1,NA,NA,TGCAGCGTTGAATCGGCACAGAATGAAAAACTGTTTTTT,CSVESAQNEKLFF
TRBJ2-7,TRBV29-1,TRBD1,few,TGCAGCGTTGGGTCGCGGGGGGTTGGGGACAGGGGCTACGAGCAGTACTTC,CSVGSRGVGDRGYEQYF
TRBJ2-7,TRBV11-2,NA,few,TGTGCCAGCAGCTTAAGCGGGACACCTATCTACGAGCAGTACTTC,CASSLSGTPIYEQYF
TRBJ2-1,TRBV2,NA,few,TGTGCCAGCAGGATCGGCGGTTACAATGAGCAGTTCTTC,CASRIGGYNEQFF
TRBJ2-6,TRBV7-9,NA,NA,TGTGCCAGCAGCTCGCCTCCCGGGACTCTCAACTCTGGGGCCAACGTCCTGACTTTC,CASSSPPGTLNSGANVLTF
TRBJ1-4,TRBV5-4,TRBD1,NA,TGTGCCAGCAGCTATTGGGACAGAAGAAATGAAAAACTGTTTTTT,CASSYWDRRNEKLFF
TRBJ1-2,TRBV4-3,TRBD1,NA,TGCGCCAGCAGCCAGGACAGGGGTCCCAACTATGGCTACACCTTC,CASSQDRGPNYGYTF
TRBJ2-3,TRBV19,TRBD2,NA,TGTGCCAGTAGTAGTGGGGCGACTAGCGGGGGCACAGATACGCAGTATTTT,CASSSGATSGGTDTQYF
TRBJ2-2,TRBV5-1,TRBD1,few,TGCGCCAGCAGCTCGGGACAGTCTGGCGGGGAGCTGTTTTTT,CASSSGQSGGELFF
TRBJ1-1,TRBV6-5,NA,NA,TGTGCCAGCAGTTACTCGAGGAGGGAGGCTGAAGCTTTCTTT,CASSYSRREAEAFF
TRBJ2-7,TRBV4-1,TRBD1,NA,TGCGCCAGCAGCCAAGAGGACAGGGATGCCGACGAGCAGTACTTC,CASSQEDRDADEQYF
TRBJ1-6,TRBV18,TRBD1,few,TGTGCCAGCTCACCAGGGACAGGGGGAAATTCACCCCTCCACTTT,CASSPGTGGNSPLHF
TRBJ1-1,TRBV7-8,NA,NA,TGTGCCAGCAGCTTAGCGGGGCCCTTCGAAGCTTTCTTT,CASSLAGPFEAFF
TRBJ2-2,TRBV4-1,TRBD2,NA,TGCGCCAGCAGCCTAAGCTATCTAGCGGGGGGGAACACCGGGGAGCTGTTTTTT,CASSLSYLAGGNTGELFF
TRBJ1-5,TRBV19,NA,NA,TGTGCCAGTAGTATAGTTGGCGTCGGGAGCAATCAGCCCCAGCATTTT,CASSIVGVGSNQPQHF
TRBJ2-7,TRBV5-5,NA,NA,TGTGCCAGCAGTCACCCTAGCGAGCAGTACTTC,CASSHPSEQYF
TRBJ2-3,TRBV10-2,TRBD2,NA,TGCGCCAGCAGTGAGTCGGAAGCGGGGACAGATACGCAGTATTTT,CASSESEAGTDTQYF
TRBJ1-4,TRBV5-5,TRBD1,NA,TGTGCCAGCAGCCTGGAAACCGGGACAGTTAATGAAAAACTGTTTTTT,CASSLETGTVNEKLFF
TRBJ2-3,TRBV6-4,TRBD2,NA,TGTGCCAGCAGAAACAGCGGGGGGGCTGCAGATACGCAGTATTTT,CASRNSGGAADTQYF